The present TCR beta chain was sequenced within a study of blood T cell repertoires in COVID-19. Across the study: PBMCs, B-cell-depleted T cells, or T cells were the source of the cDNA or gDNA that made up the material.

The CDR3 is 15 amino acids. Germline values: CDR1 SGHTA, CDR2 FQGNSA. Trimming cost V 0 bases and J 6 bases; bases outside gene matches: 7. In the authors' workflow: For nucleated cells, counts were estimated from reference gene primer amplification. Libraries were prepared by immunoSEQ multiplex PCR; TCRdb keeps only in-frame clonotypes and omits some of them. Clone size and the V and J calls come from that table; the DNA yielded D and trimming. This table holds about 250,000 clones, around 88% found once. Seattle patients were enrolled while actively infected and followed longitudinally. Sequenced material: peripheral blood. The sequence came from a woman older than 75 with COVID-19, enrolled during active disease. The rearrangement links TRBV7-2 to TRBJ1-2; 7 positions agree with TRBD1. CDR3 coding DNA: TGTGCCAGCAGCTTAGCGGCAACAGGGGAGGATGGCTACACCTTC. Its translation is CASSLAATGEDGYTF.